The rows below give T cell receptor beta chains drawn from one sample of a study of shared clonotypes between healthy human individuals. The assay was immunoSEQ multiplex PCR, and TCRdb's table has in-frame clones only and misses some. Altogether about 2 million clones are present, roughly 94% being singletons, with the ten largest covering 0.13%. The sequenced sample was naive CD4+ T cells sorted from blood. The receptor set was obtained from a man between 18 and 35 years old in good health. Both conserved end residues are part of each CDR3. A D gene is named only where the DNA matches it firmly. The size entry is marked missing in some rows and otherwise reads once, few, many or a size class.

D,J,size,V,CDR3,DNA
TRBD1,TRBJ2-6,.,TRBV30,CACGQGVKSGANVLTF,TGTGCCTGCGGACAGGGGGTCAAGTCTGGGGCCAACGTCCTGACTTTC
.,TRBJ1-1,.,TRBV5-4,CASSLGGRTEAFF,TGTGCCAGCAGCTTGGGGGGGCGAACTGAAGCTTTCTTT
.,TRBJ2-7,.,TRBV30,CAWGRDREQYF,TGTGCCTGGGGACGGGACCGCGAGCAGTACTTC
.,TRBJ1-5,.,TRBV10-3,CAISESAQPQHF,TGTGCCATCAGTGAGTCGGCTCAGCCCCAGCATTTT
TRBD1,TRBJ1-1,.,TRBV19,CASSRQGENTEAFF,TGTGCCAGTAGTCGACAGGGCGAGAACACTGAAGCTTTCTTT
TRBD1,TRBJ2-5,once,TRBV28,CASRQTGYGETQYF,TGTGCCAGCAGACAGACAGGGTATGGAGAGACCCAGTACTTC
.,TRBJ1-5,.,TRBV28,CASSYVETYSNQPQHF,TGTGCCAGCAGTTATGTGGAGACCTATAGCAATCAGCCCCAGCATTTT
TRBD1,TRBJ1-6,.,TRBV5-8,CASSFGQANSPLHF,TGTGCCAGCAGCTTCGGACAGGCTAATTCACCCCTCCACTTT
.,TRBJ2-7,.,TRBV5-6,CASSLGFPFPYEQYF,TGTGCCAGCAGCTTGGGTTTCCCGTTCCCCTACGAGCAGTACTTC
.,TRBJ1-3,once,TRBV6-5,CATLPPGSGNTIYF,TGTGCCACCCTACCTCCCGGGTCCGGAAACACCATATATTTT
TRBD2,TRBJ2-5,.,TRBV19,CATRAGGTYQETQYF,TGTGCCACTAGAGCGGGAGGGACCTACCAAGAGACCCAGTACTTC
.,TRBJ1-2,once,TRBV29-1,CSVEEGFFYGYTF,TGCAGCGTTGAAGAGGGATTTTTCTATGGCTACACCTTC
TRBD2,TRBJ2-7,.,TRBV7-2,CASSEQLAGLAGTSEQYF,TGTGCCAGCAGCGAACAACTAGCGGGACTGGCCGGGACAAGCGAGCAGTACTTC
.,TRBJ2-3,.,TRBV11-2,CASSLDTTETVRPPRRYF,TGTGCCAGCAGCTTAGATACTACGGAGACAGTTCGGCCCCCTCGCAGGTATTTT
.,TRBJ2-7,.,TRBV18,CASSPLGTYEQYF,TGTGCCAGCTCACCACTTGGTACCTACGAGCAGTACTTC
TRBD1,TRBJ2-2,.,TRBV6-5,CASSIDRGRTGELFF,TGTGCCAGCAGCATCGACAGGGGTCGCACCGGGGAGCTGTTTTTT
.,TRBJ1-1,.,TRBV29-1,CSVGGPGQDTEAFF,TGCAGCGTTGGGGGCCCGGGACAAGACACTGAAGCTTTCTTT